One T cell receptor beta chain is described in this entry. This sample stems from a study of blood T cell repertoires in COVID-19. Profiling relied on immunoSEQ multiplex PCR, and the TCRdb table lists in-frame clones only, not all of them. The table records roughly 350,000 clones, 88% of them present only once. V gave up 6 bases and J gave up 7 bases, with 13 bases separating them. CDR1 is LNHDA and CDR2 is SQIVND in the germline V gene (reference sequence). The CDR3 totals 14 residues. This sequence joins TRBV19 and TRBJ1-6, with D maybe TRBD1 (6 bases). This TCR was sampled from a woman aged 50 to 65 with active or convalescent COVID-19. Sequenced input: peripheral blood. The CDR3 here is CASRTTGTNSPLHF. The CDR3 region has the DNA TGTGCCAGTAGAACGACAGGCACAAATTCACCCCTCCACTTT.